Given below is one TCR beta chain in context. The table came from immunoSEQ multiplex PCR; TCRdb's copy has only in-frame clones and leaves some out. The data contain tens of thousands of clones, roughly 87% of them singletons. These data come from a study of glioma-infiltrating T cells after dendritic cell vaccination. The receptor was isolated from a human donor with glioblastoma. The sample was blood, taken before dendritic cell vaccination.

Here the CDR3 reads CASSGQGYGYTF. CDR3 DNA sequence: TGTGCCAGCAGCGGACAGGGATATGGCTACACCTTC. V gene TRBV7-9 combines with J gene TRBJ1-2; 8 positions agree with TRBD1. CDR1 is SEHNR and CDR2 is FQNEAQ in the germline V gene (reference sequence). The CDR3 covers 12 residues. Germline trimming cut 5 bases from V and 5 bases from J; bases unmatched to any gene: 1.